Listed below are T cell receptor beta chains from one sample, sequenced in a study of CD8 T cells in ankylosing spondylitis. TCRdb redid the calling of the 5' RACE reads with MiXCR, one entry per CDR3 protein. The sample lists about 92,000 distinct CDR3 sequences, about 8.1% seen once, with over 4.5% in the top ten. The sequenced material came from blood, either unsorted or a sorted T cell fraction (not recorded which). These TCRs come from a male donor with ankylosing spondylitis or in good health (not recorded which). CDR3s include the opening cysteine and the closing phenylalanine or tryptophan. The D gene is left open where the match is weak. Rows may omit the clone size; those that give it use once, few, many or a size class.

>-|few|TRBJ1-5|TRBV7-9
CASSFDRNQPQHF
TGTGCCAGCAGCTTTGACAGGAACCAGCCCCAGCATTTT
>-|many|TRBJ2-2|TRBV5-1
CASSLYGNTGELFF
TGCGCCAGCAGCTTGTACGGGAACACCGGGGAGCTGTTTTTT
>-|many|TRBJ2-3|TRBV5-6
CASSPAGFPLHTDTQYF
TGTGCCAGCAGCCCCGCGGGATTTCCCCTCCACACAGATACGCAGTATTTT
>-|many|TRBJ2-7|TRBV7-9
CASSPGGSYEQYF
TGTGCCAGCAGCCCGGGTGGGTCCTACGAGCAGTACTTC
>-|many|TRBJ2-1|TRBV2
CASRGGAGNEQFF
TGTGCCAGCAGGGGGGGGGCTGGCAATGAGCAGTTCTTC
>-|many|TRBJ2-7|TRBV12-3/TRBV12-4
CASSDRTRGYEQYF
TGTGCCAGCAGCGACAGGACCCGGGGGTACGAGCAGTACTTC
>-|-|TRBJ2-5|TRBV7-6
CASSLVGGETQYF
TGTGCCAGCAGCTTAGTCGGAGGGGAGACCCAGTACTTC
>-|many|TRBJ2-5|TRBV28
CASSPRIQETQYF
TGTGCCAGCAGTCCCCGGATCCAAGAGACCCAGTACTTC
>TRBD1|many|TRBJ2-3|TRBV29-1
CSVKGVRGTDTQYF
TGCAGCGTCAAAGGGGTCAGGGGGACAGATACGCAGTATTTT
>-|many|TRBJ2-6|TRBV5-1
CASTPNTGSGANVLTF
TGCGCCAGCACCCCAAACACAGGGTCTGGGGCCAACGTCCTGACTTTC
>-|many|TRBJ1-3|TRBV18
CASSPQSSSGNTIYF
TGTGCCAGCTCACCCCAGAGCAGCTCTGGAAACACCATATATTTT
>TRBD2|many|TRBJ2-7|TRBV2
CANRAERENYEQYF
TGTGCCAATCGAGCGGAGCGGGAGAACTACGAGCAGTACTTC
>-|many|TRBJ2-5|TRBV20-1
CSARSQHTQETQYF
TGCAGTGCTAGGTCACAGCACACCCAAGAGACCCAGTACTTC
>-|few|TRBJ2-3|TRBV7-9
CASSFWTVRTDTQYF
TGTGCCAGCAGCTTTTGGACAGTTCGAACAGATACGCAGTATTTT
>TRBD2|many|TRBJ2-2|TRBV12-3/TRBV12-4
CASTLLAGMNTGELFF
TGTGCCAGCACCTTACTAGCGGGGATGAACACCGGGGAGCTGTTTTTT
>-|many|TRBJ2-3|TRBV5-1
CASSYYLAGKGTDTQYF
TGCGCCAGCAGCTACTACCTGGCGGGGAAGGGCACAGATACGCAGTATTTT
>TRBD2|-|TRBJ2-5|TRBV2
CASSAGGKYQETQYF
TGTGCCAGCTCCGCGGGGGGAAAGTACCAAGAGACCCAGTACTTC
>-|many|TRBJ1-1|TRBV11-2
CASSLGRNTEAFF
TGTGCCAGCAGCTTAGGAAGGAACACTGAAGCTTTCTTT
>-|many|TRBJ1-5|TRBV20-1
CSARAGGHGNQPQHF
TGCAGTGCTAGAGCGGGGGGGCATGGCAATCAGCCCCAGCATTTT
>TRBD2|few|TRBJ2-3|TRBV7-2
CASSTWTSGGADTQYF
TGTGCCAGCAGCACCTGGACTAGCGGGGGAGCAGATACGCAGTATTTT
>-|many|TRBJ2-3|TRBV5-1
CASRVVDGTDTQYF
TGCGCCAGCAGGGTTGTTGATGGCACAGATACGCAGTATTTT
>TRBD1|many|TRBJ1-2|TRBV5-6
CASSPTLTGAYGYTF
TGTGCCAGCAGCCCGACTCTTACAGGGGCCTATGGCTACACCTTC
>TRBD1|-|TRBJ2-5|TRBV3-1
CASSQRRDSQETQYF
TGTGCCAGCAGCCAACGCCGGGACAGTCAAGAGACCCAGTACTTC
>-|-|TRBJ2-7|TRBV7-9
CASSPSNPYEQYF
TGTGCCAGCAGCCCGTCCAATCCTTACGAGCAGTACTTC
>-|many|TRBJ2-2|TRBV12-3/TRBV12-4
CASRPALVSRNTGELFF
TGTGCCAGCAGGCCCGCCCTGGTCTCGCGGAACACCGGGGAGCTGTTTTTT
>-|many|TRBJ2-5|TRBV5-1
CASSLEGRQETQYF
TGCGCCAGCAGCTTGGAAGGGAGACAAGAGACCCAGTACTTC
>-|-|TRBJ2-7|TRBV20-1
CSAPRTDPLAEQYF
TGCAGTGCTCCCCGGACAGACCCTTTGGCTGAGCAGTACTTC
>TRBD2|many|TRBJ2-7|TRBV6-5
CASSYAGDFEQYF
TGTGCCAGCAGTTACGCGGGGGATTTCGAGCAGTACTTC
>-|few|TRBJ1-4|TRBV14
CASSQGAGTNEKLFF
TGTGCCAGCAGCCAGGGGGCAGGAACTAATGAAAAACTGTTTTTT
>-|many|TRBJ1-2|TRBV12-3/TRBV12-4
CASIRSGVPGTGYTF
TGTGCCAGCATCCGATCGGGGGTTCCCGGAACGGGCTACACCTTC
>-|many|TRBJ2-3|TRBV5-1
CASSFGGLADTQYF
TGCGCCAGCAGCTTTGGGGGCCTGGCAGATACGCAGTATTTT